These 10 T cell receptor beta chains came from one sample sequenced in a study of CD8+CD57+ T cells in acquired aplastic anemia. TCR beta VDJ and CDR3 were profiled, and genomic DNA was the template. TCRdb fed the reads into MiXCR, producing one record per CDR3 protein. This table has hundreds of thousands of distinct CDR3 sequences, just under 70% appearing once. The sample comprised sorted CD4+, CD8+, or CD8+CD57+ T cells (not recorded which) from PBMCs. The receptors here all came from a human donor in good health, serving as a control.

V is TRBV10-3 and J is TRBJ1-2, with unresolved D. This CDR3 spans 13 amino acids. Trimming left V 10 bases short and J 4 bases short, with 16 bases between. Looked up from germline, CDR1 is ENHRY and CDR2 is SYGVKD. In nucleotides, the CDR3 is TGTGCCAGCCCGTCCCCCCGGAGCTATGGCTACACCTTC. Translation gives CASPSPRSYGYTF.

V is TRBV6-1 and J is TRBJ1-1, with D possibly being TRBD1 (5 bases). In germline, CDR1 is MNHNS, CDR2 SASEGT. V lost 7 bases and J lost 1, with 13 bases in between. This CDR3 comprises 14 residues. As DNA, the CDR3 is TGTGCCAGCATATGGCTTGGGGGGAACACTGAAGCTTTCTTT. Its protein product is CASIWLGGNTEAFF.

This clonotype was counted ten times or more. This chain connects TRBV19 to TRBJ1-1; D uncertain. The CDR3 consists of 13 residues. V lost 2 bases and J lost 1, with 5 bases in between. Germline CDR1 LNHDA, CDR2 SQIVND (reference sequence). The CDR3 DNA reads TGTGCCAGTAGTATAAGTGCGAACACTGAAGCTTTCTTT. Protein sequence: CASSISANTEAFF.

Only one count was recorded for this clonotype. The DNA is omitted, as the CDR3 cannot be located on it reliably, and the CDR3 follows TCRdb's listing. The V call is TRBV19, the J call TRBJ2-6. The CDR3 is made up of 16 amino acids, end residues included. The germline V gene has CDR1 LNHDA and CDR2 SQIVND (reference sequence). The CDR3 sequence is CASSIVGTATPSVLTF.

Many counts were recorded for this clonotype. The gene calls are TRBV19 and TRBJ1-1; D is ambiguous. CDR1 is LNHDA, CDR2 SQIVND, per germline (reference sequence). There are 14 residues in the CDR3. With 1 base removed from V and 0 bases from J, the gap between germline ends came to 6 bases. The CDR3 coding sequence is TGTGCCAGTAGTATAGGCACCCTGAACACTGAAGCTTTCTTT. Its protein product is CASSIGTLNTEAFF.

The rearrangement links TRBV7-2 to TRBJ2-1, with D tentatively TRBD1 (5 bases). The DNA end is more similar to TRBJ2-5, so the J call may be wrong. This CDR3 is 15 amino acids long. The germline CDR1 and CDR2 sequences are SGHTA and FQGNSA. The CDR3 reads CASSLRGGAYEHQYF. As DNA, the CDR3 is TGTGCCAGCAGCTTACGCGGTGGGGCCTACGAGCACCAGTACTTC.

The sample holds one count of this clonotype. This CDR3 is CASSLVGTGGAYEQYF. CDR3 nucleotide sequence: TGTGCCAGCAGCTTAGTTGGGACAGGGGGGGCCTACGAGCAGTACTTC. The chain couples TRBV7-2 to TRBJ2-7; 11 bases match TRBD1. The CDR3 length is 16 residues. Trimming took 1 base from V and 2 from J; bases not matched to a gene: 4. Germline CDR1 reads SGHTA; CDR2 reads FQGNSA.

As concerns this clonotype: An end of the junction differs from the germline gene, which may be a read error. The chain recombines TRBV20-1 with TRBJ1-6, with D possibly matching TRBD1 (5 bases). The CDR3 length is 13 residues. Germline-derived CDR1 and CDR2 are DFQATT and SNEGSKA (reference sequence). CDR3 DNA: TGCAGTGCGCCCGTTAGGCAGGGTTTGCCCCCCCACTTT. Translated: CSAPVRQGLPPHF.

V usage is TRBV5-5 and J usage is TRBJ1-1, with D perhaps TRBD1 (5 bases). Germline V CDR1 and CDR2: SGHKS, YYEKEE (reference sequence). Deletions cut 5 bases from V and 11 bases from J, with 22 bases between. The CDR3 runs 14 residues. CDR3 loop: CASSTSRGVVVAFF. The CDR3 DNA follows: TGTGCCAGCAGTACATCTCGGGGGGTAGTGGTGGCTTTCTTT.

This clonotype was picked up many times. The chain uses TRBV7-2 and TRBJ2-5, with D unclear. The CDR3 extends over 13 amino acids. Germline V lookup: CDR1 SGHTA, CDR2 FQGNSA. The V end was cut by 4 bases, the J end by 5 bases, with 11 bases between. The CDR3 sequence is CASSYAGRETQYF. The CDR3, as DNA: TGTGCCAGCAGCTATGCTGGAAGGGAGACCCAGTACTTC. Looking up the rest from reference TRBV7-2 and TRBJ2-5 gives the full variable domain: GAGVSQSPSNKVTEKGKDVELRCDPISGHTALYWYRQSLGQGLEFLIYFQGNSAPDKSGLPSDRFSAERTGGSVSTLTIQRTQQEDSAVYLCASSYAGRETQYFGPGTRLLVL.